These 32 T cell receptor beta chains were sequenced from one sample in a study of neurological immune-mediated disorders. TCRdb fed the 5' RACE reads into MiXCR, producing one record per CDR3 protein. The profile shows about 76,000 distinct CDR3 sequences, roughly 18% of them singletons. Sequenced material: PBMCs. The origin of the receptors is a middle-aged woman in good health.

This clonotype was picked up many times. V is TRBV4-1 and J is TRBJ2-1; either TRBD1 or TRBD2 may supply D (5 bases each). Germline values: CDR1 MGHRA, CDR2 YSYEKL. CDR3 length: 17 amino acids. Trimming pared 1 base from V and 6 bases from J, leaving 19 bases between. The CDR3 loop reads CASSQVRRVTGGNEQFF. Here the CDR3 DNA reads TGCGCCAGCAGCCAAGTCCGTCGGGTTACAGGAGGCAATGAGCAGTTCTTC.

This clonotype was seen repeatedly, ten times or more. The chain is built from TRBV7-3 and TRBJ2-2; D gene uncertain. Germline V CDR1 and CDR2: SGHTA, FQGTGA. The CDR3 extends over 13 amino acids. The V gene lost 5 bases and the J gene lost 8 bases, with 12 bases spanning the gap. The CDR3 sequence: CASSLESYGELFF. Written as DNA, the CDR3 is TGTGCCAGCAGCCTAGAAAGCTATGGGGAGCTGTTTTTT. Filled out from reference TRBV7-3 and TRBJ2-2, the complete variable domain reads GAGVSQTPSNKVTEKGKYVELRCDPISGHTALYWYRQSLGQGPEFLIYFQGTGAADDSGLPNDRFFAVRPEGSVSTLKIQRTERGDSAVYLCASSLESYGELFFGEGSRLTVL.

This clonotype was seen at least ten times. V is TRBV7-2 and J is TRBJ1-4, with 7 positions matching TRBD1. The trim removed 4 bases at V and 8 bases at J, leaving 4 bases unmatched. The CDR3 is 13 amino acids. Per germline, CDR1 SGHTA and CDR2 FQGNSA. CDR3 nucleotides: TGTGCCAGCAGCTCGGACAGGAACGAAAAACTGTTTTTT. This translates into CASSSDRNEKLFF.

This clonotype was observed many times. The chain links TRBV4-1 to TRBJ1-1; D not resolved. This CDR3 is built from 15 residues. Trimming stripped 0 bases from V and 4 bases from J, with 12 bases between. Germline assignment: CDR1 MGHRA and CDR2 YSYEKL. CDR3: CASSQEPRRSTEAFF. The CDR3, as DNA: TGCGCCAGCAGCCAAGAACCGCGGAGATCCACTGAAGCTTTCTTT.

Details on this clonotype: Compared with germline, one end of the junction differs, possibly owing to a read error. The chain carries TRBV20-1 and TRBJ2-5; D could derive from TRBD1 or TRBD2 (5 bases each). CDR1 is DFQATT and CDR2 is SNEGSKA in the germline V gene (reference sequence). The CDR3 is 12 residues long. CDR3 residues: CSAVLGQETKNF. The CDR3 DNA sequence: TGCAGTGCTGTACTAGGACAAGAGACCAAGAACTTC.

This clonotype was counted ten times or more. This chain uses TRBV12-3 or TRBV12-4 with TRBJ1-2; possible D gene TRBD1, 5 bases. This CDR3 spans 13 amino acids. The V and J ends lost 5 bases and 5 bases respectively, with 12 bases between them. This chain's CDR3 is CASSLSGRYGYTF. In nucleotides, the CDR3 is TGTGCCAGCAGTCTATCGGGACGGTATGGCTACACCTTC.

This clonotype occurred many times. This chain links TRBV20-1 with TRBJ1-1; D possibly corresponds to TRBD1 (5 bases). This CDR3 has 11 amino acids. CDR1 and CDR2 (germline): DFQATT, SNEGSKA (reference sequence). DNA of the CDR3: TGCAGGGGTGGGGGGAACACTGAAGCTTTCTTT. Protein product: CRGGGNTEAFF.

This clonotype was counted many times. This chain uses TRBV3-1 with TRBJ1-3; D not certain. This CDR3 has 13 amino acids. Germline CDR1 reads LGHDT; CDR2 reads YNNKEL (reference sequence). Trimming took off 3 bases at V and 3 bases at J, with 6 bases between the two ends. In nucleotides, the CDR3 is TGTGCCAGCAGCCAGGACCATGGAAACACCATATATTTT. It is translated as CASSQDHGNTIYF.

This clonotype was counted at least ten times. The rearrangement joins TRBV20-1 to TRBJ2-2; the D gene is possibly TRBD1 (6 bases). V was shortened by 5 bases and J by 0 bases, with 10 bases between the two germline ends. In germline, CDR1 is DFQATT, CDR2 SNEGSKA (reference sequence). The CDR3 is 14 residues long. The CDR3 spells CSAYRAANTGELFF. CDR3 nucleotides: TGCAGTGCTTACAGGGCCGCGAACACCGGGGAGCTGTTTTTT.

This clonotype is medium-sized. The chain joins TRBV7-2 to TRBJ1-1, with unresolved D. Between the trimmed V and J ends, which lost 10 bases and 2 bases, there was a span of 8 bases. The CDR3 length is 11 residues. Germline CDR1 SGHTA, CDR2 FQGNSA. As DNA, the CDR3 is TGTGCCACCCTAACTAACACTGAAGCTTTCTTT. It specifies CATLTNTEAFF.

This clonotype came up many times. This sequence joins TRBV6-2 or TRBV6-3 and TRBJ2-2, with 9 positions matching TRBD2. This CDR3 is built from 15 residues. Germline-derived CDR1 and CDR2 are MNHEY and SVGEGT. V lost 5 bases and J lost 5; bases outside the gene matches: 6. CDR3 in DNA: TGTGCCAGCAGTGCGACTAGCGGAGGGACCGGGGAGCTGTTTTTT. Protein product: CASSATSGGTGELFF.

In DNA, the CDR3 is TGTGCCAGCAGTTTATCGACGGACGCAGGGCGTGGAGAGACCCAGTACTTC. Its protein is CASSLSTDAGRGETQYF. This rearrangement joins TRBV27 to TRBJ2-5, with D perhaps matching TRBD1 (5 bases). V was cut by 0 bases and J by 4 bases, with 18 bases left in between. Germline CDR1 is MNHEY and CDR2 is SMNVEV (reference sequence). The CDR3 spans 17 residues.

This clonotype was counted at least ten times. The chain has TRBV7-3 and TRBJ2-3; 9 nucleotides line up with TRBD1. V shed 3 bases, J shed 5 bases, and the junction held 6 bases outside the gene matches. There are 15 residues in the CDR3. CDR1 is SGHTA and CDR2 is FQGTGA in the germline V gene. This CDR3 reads CASSLGQGGGDTQYF. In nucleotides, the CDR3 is TGTGCCAGCAGCTTGGGACAGGGAGGCGGAGATACGCAGTATTTT.

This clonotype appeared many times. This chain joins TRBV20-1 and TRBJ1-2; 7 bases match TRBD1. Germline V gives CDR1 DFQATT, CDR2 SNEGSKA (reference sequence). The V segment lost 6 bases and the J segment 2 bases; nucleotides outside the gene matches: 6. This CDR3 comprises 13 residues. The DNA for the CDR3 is TGCAGTGCATTACAGGGGAAGAACTATGGCTACACCTTC. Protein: CSALQGKNYGYTF.

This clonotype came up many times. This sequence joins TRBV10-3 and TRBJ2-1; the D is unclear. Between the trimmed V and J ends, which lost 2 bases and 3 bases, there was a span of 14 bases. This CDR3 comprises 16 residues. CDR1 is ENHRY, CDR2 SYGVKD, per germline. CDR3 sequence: CAISEGNKAHYNEQFF. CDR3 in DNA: TGTGCCATCAGTGAGGGAAACAAGGCCCACTACAATGAGCAGTTCTTC.

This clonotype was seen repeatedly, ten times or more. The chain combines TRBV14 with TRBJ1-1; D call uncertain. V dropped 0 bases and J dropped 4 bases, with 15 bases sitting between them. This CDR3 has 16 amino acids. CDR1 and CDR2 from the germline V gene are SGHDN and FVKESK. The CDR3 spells CASSQEVPGTGTEAFF. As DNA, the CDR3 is TGTGCCAGCAGCCAAGAAGTGCCGGGTACGGGCACTGAAGCTTTCTTT.

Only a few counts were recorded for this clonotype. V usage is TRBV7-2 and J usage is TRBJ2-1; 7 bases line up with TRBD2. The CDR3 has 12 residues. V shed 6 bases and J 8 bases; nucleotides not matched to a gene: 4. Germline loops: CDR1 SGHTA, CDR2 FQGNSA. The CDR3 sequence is CASSPTSDEQFF. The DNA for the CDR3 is TGTGCCAGCAGTCCTACTAGCGATGAGCAGTTCTTC.

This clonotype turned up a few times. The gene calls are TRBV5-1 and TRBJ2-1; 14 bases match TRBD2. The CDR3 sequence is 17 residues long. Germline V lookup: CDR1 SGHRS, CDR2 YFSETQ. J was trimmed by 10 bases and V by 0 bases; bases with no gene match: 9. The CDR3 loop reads CASSLGPAGLAGEEQFF. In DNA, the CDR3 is TGCGCCAGCAGCTTGGGGCCCGCGGGACTAGCGGGAGAAGAGCAGTTCTTC.

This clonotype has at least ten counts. The CDR3 loop reads CASGRAGGRNEQFF. CDR3 bases: TGTGCCAGCGGAAGGGCAGGGGGTAGGAATGAGCAGTTCTTC. This rearrangement joins TRBV6-1 to TRBJ2-1; 7 bases fit TRBD1. V shed 8 bases and J 7 bases; nucleotides not matched to a gene: 11. Germline CDR1 is MNHNS and CDR2 is SASEGT. The CDR3 runs to 14 residues.

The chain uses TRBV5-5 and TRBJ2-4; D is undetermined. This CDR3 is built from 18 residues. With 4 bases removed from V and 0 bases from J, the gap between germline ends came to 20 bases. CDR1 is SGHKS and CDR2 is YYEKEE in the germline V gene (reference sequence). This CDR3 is CASSPVIQTRLAKNIQYF. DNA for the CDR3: TGTGCCAGCAGCCCCGTGATCCAGACACGGCTAGCCAAAAACATTCAGTACTTC.

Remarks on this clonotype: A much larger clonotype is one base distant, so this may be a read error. Written as DNA, the CDR3 is TGTGCCAACAGTTTAAGTAGGAATGAGCAGTTCTTC. Its protein product is CANSLSRNEQFF. The rearrangement links TRBV28 to TRBJ2-1; D call uncertain. Per the germline V gene, CDR1 is MDHEN and CDR2 is SYDVKM. This CDR3 spans 12 amino acids.

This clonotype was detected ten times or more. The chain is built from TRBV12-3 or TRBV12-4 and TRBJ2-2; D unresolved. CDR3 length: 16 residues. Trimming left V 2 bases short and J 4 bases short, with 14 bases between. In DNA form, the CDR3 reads TGTGCCAGCAGTTTATGGTCCCTTGGCGGCACCGGGGAGCTGTTTTTT. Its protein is CASSLWSLGGTGELFF.

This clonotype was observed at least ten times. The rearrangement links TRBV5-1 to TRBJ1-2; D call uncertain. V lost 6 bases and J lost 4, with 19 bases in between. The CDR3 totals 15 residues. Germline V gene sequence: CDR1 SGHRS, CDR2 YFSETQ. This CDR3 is CASNLAPGPAYGYTF. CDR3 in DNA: TGCGCCAGCAATTTGGCACCCGGGCCAGCCTATGGCTACACCTTC. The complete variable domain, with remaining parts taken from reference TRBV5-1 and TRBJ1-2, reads KAGVTQTPRYLIKTRGQQVTLSCSPISGHRSVSWYQQTPGQGLQFLFEYFSETQRNKGNFPGRFSGRQFSNSRSEMNVSTLELGDSALYLCASNLAPGPAYGYTFGSGTRLTVV.

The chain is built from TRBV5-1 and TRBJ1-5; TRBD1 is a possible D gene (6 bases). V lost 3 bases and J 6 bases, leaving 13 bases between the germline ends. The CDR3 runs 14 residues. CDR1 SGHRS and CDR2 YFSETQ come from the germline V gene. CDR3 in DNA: TGCGCCAGCAGCTCGAACCCAGGGGTTCAGCCCCAGCATTTT. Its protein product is CASSSNPGVQPQHF.

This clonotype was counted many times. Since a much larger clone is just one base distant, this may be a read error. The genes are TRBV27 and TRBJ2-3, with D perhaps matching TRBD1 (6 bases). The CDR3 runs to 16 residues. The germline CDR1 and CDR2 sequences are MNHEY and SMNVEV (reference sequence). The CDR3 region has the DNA TGTGTCAGCAGGGCATGGGGGCCCGGAAGCACAGATACGCAGTATTTT. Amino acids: CVSRAWGPGSTDTQYF.

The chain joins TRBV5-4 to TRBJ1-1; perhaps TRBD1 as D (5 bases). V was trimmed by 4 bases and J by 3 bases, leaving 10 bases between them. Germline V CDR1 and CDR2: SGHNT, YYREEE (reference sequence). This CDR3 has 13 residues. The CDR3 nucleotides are TGTGCCAGCAGCCCGGGGGGGGACACTGAAGCTTTCTTT. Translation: CASSPGGDTEAFF.

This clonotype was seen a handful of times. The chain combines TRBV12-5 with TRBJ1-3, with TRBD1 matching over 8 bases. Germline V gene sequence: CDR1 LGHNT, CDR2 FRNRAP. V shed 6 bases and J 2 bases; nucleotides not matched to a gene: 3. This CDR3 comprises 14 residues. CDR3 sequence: CASGPGQAGNTIYF. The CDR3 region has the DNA TGTGCTAGTGGCCCGGGACAGGCTGGAAACACCATATATTTT.

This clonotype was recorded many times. CDR3 DNA sequence: TGCAGTGTGGGGCGGGGGCCGGGAAACACCATATATTTT. Translation: CSVGRGPGNTIYF. The V call is TRBV20-1, the J call TRBJ1-3; D possibly corresponds to TRBD1 (6 bases). Germline V CDR1 and CDR2: DFQATT, SNEGSKA (reference sequence). Trimming removed 7 bases at V and 4 bases at J, with 14 bases between. CDR3 length equals 13 residues.

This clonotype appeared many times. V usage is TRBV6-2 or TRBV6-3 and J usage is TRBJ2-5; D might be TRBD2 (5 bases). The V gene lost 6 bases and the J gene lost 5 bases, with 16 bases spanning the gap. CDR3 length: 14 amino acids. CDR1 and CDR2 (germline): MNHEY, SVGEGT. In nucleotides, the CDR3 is TGTGCCAGCAGCTACAAGGGAGCAACGGAGACCCAGTACTTC. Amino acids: CASSYKGATETQYF.

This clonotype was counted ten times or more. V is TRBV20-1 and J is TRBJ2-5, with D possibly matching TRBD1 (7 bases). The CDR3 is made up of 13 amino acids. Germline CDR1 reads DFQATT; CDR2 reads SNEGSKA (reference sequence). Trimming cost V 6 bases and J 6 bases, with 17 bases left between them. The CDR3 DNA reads TGCAGTGCCCGGGAGACAGGGACGAAGACCCAGTACTTC. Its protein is CSARETGTKTQYF.

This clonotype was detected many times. The CDR3 protein is CSAPTRGGASYNEQFF. The CDR3 DNA reads TGCAGTGCTCCAACTCGGGGGGGGGCCTCCTACAATGAGCAGTTCTTC. V gene TRBV20-1 combines with J gene TRBJ2-1, with 8 positions matching TRBD2. The CDR3 is 16 amino acids. In germline, CDR1 is DFQATT, CDR2 SNEGSKA (reference sequence). With V trimmed by 5 bases and J by 0 bases, 9 bases remained unmatched.

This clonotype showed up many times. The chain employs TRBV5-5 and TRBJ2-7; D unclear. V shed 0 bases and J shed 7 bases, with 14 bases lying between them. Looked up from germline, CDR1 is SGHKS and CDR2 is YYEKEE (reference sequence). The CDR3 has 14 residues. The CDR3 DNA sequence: TGTGCCAGCAGCTTGGACTTTCTCCCTCATGAGCAGTACGTC. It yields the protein CASSLDFLPHEQYV.